This T cell receptor beta chain was identified during a study of cytomegalovirus exposure and HLA in healthy donors. Study context: There were several hundred genotyped donors. Of these, 75% to 85% fell in the genetic ancestry cluster associated with self-reported Caucasian donors. Overall study findings and caveats: CMV serostatus was the sole immune exposure information available.

As for this clone: The target antigen is unknown.

This PCR relied on a set of 60 Vbeta primers and 13 Jbeta primers. Only in-frame clones appear in the TCRdb table, and some are missing; sequencing was by immunoSEQ multiplex PCR. This table holds 100,000 or so clones, about three quarters found once. CDR1 is SNHLY and CDR2 is FYNNEI in the germline V gene. The CDR3 extends over 15 amino acids. The V end lost 6 bases, the J end lost 0 bases, and 14 bases lay between the germline ends. The receptor was derived from a man aged 30-40 years in good health and CMV-seropositive. The sequenced material came from PBMCs. The chain recombines TRBV2 with TRBJ2-5, with D possibly TRBD2 on 6 matching bases. The CDR3 region is CASRAGRAYQETQYF. CDR3 DNA sequence: TGTGCCAGCAGGGCGGGACGGGCGTACCAAGAGACCCAGTACTTC.